A single sample is the source of the 25 T cell receptor beta chains below, sequenced in a study of cytotoxic CD8 clonotypes in ibrutinib-treated CLL. Method: immunoSEQ multiplex PCR; TCRdb's copy keeps in-frame clones and lacks some. The sample lists tens of thousands of clones, about nine tenths seen once, with approximately 3.1% in the top ten. This material consisted of PBMCs, taken after 12 months of ibrutinib treatment. The receptors originated from a human donor with chronic lymphocytic leukemia.

The V call is TRBV6-5, the J call TRBJ1-1; no firm D call. The length of the CDR3 is 13 residues. The ends were cut back, 4 bases at V and 1 base at J, with 7 bases in the middle. CDR1 is MNHEY, CDR2 SVGAGI, per germline. CDR3 nucleotides: TGTGCCAGCAGTTTCTACTCGAACACTGAAGCTTTCTTT. This encodes CASSFYSNTEAFF.

CDR3: CAWSVLRGANTGELFF. The CDR3 DNA is TGTGCCTGGAGTGTACTAAGAGGGGCGAACACCGGGGAGCTGTTTTTT. This chain joins TRBV30 and TRBJ2-2, with D tentatively TRBD1 or TRBD2 (5 bases each). Per germline, CDR1 GTSNPN and CDR2 SVGIG (reference sequence). Trimming removed 0 bases from V and 0 bases from J, with 11 bases in between. CDR3 length equals 16 residues.

The CDR3 DNA reads as TGTGCCACCGGCCTAGCGGTGGGGGAGCTGTTTTTT. This codes for CATGLAVGELFF. This chain uses TRBV19 with TRBJ2-2; 7 bases match TRBD2. This CDR3 is built from 12 residues. Trimming took 10 bases from V and 8 from J; bases not matched to a gene: 7. Germline V CDR1 and CDR2: LNHDA, SQIVND (reference sequence).

The V call is TRBV7-2, the J call TRBJ2-7, with TRBD1 identical over 8 bases. V gave up 5 bases and J gave up 2 bases; unmatched junction bases: 8. Germline lookup yields CDR1 SGHTA and CDR2 FQGNSA. The CDR3 consists of 15 residues. The CDR3 DNA reads TGTGCCAGCAGCAACCAACAGGGACAGGCCTACGAGCAGTACTTC. Protein: CASSNQQGQAYEQYF.

The CDR3 loop reads CASSPNLGGRDTQYF. The CDR3 DNA reads TGTGCCAGCAGCCCAAATTTAGGGGGCAGGGATACGCAGTATTTT. V and J are TRBV11-2 and TRBJ2-3; 7 bases are shared with TRBD1. CDR1 and CDR2 (germline): SGHAT, FQNNGV. This CDR3 is built from 15 residues. V lost 5 bases and J lost 6; bases outside the gene matches: 11.

The rearrangement links TRBV7-2 to TRBJ1-2; maybe TRBD1 (6 bases). Between the trimmed V and J ends, which lost 5 bases and 3 bases, there was a span of 10 bases. CDR1 SGHTA and CDR2 FQGNSA come from the germline V gene. The CDR3 sequence is 13 residues long. For the CDR3, the DNA is TGTGCCAGCAGCACGGACAGATACTATGGCTACACCTTC. Translated, it gives CASSTDRYYGYTF.

The chain joins TRBV9 to TRBJ2-3; 7 positions match TRBD2. The CDR3 consists of 14 residues. Germline assignment: CDR1 SGDLS and CDR2 YYNGEE. The V gene end was trimmed by 0 bases and the J gene end by 4 bases; junction bases not matched to a gene: 2. The CDR3 loop reads CASSVELASDTQYF. CDR3 nucleotide sequence: TGTGCCAGCAGCGTAGAACTAGCGTCAGATACGCAGTATTTT.

The CDR3 sequence: CASAPQWRGNSYEQYF. CDR3 coding DNA: TGCGCCAGCGCCCCTCAGTGGAGGGGGAACTCCTACGAGCAGTACTTC. The chain combines TRBV5-1 with TRBJ2-7; possibly TRBD1 or TRBD2 for D (6 bases each). The CDR3 extends over 16 amino acids. Deletions cut 7 bases from V and 0 bases from J, with 20 bases between. The germline CDR1 and CDR2 sequences are SGHRS and YFSETQ.

The chain couples TRBV4-3 to TRBJ2-4; unclear D gene. Trimming left V 4 bases short and J 1 base short, with 20 bases between. The CDR3 is 18 residues long. Germline V gene lookup returns CDR1 LGHNA and CDR2 YSLEER. Written as DNA, the CDR3 is TGCGCCAGCAGCCCCAGCCCTAGGATCTACATGGCCAAAAACATTCAGTACTTC. It yields the protein CASSPSPRIYMAKNIQYF.

This sequence joins TRBV5-6 and TRBJ2-1; 8 nucleotides agree with TRBD2. Losses at the gene ends were 2 bases for V and 8 bases for J; bases not matched to a gene: 12. The germline gives CDR1 SGHDT, CDR2 YYEEEE. The CDR3 runs 16 residues. Here the CDR3 reads CASSFQRTSQGDEQFF. The CDR3 region has the DNA TGTGCCAGCAGCTTTCAACGGACTAGCCAAGGGGATGAGCAGTTCTTC.

This clone has only one observation. The chain combines TRBV30 with TRBJ2-3; 8 bases align to TRBD2. The trim removed 3 bases at V and 5 bases at J, leaving 7 bases unmatched. Looked up from germline, CDR1 is GTSNPN and CDR2 is SVGIG (reference sequence). The CDR3 runs 14 residues. The CDR3 region has the DNA TGTGCCTGGAGGGTCGGGAGGGGAATAGATACGCAGTATTTT. Amino acid sequence: CAWRVGRGIDTQYF.

The CDR3 nucleotides are TGCAGCGGGGAGGGTCAGGGATTACGGAAAGCCAAAAACATTCAGTACTTC. It specifies CSGEGQGLRKAKNIQYF. This sequence joins TRBV29-1 and TRBJ2-4, with TRBD2 matching 7 bases. Germline assignment: CDR1 SQVTM and CDR2 ANQGSEA. CDR3 size: 17 residues. Trimming took 7 bases from V and 0 from J; bases not matched to a gene: 15.

The V and J genes are TRBV6-1 and TRBJ2-3; D is undetermined. V lost 4 bases to trimming and J lost 2 bases, with 7 bases between them. CDR3 length: 13 residues. The germline V gene has CDR1 MNHNS and CDR2 SASEGT. CDR3: CASSVQNTDTQYF. Written as DNA, the CDR3 is TGTGCCAGCAGTGTGCAGAACACAGATACGCAGTATTTT.

This clone was seen just once. This rearrangement joins TRBV29-1 to TRBJ1-3; 8 bases are shared with TRBD1. The CDR3 contains 14 residues. V was clipped by 7 bases and J by 2 bases; unmatched bases: 7. The germline V gene has CDR1 SQVTM and CDR2 ANQGSEA. The CDR3 bases are TGCAGCGCCGAGTGGACAGGGACTGGAAACACCATATATTTT. It is translated as CSAEWTGTGNTIYF.

The V and J genes are TRBV7-9 and TRBJ1-3; TRBD1 aligns across 9 bases. Germline CDR1 and CDR2: SEHNR and FQNEAQ (reference sequence). The CDR3 extends over 17 amino acids. The V gene end was trimmed by 7 bases and the J gene end by 1 base; junction bases not matched to a gene: 11. The CDR3 reads CASTQGDRGVSGNTIYF. DNA for the CDR3: TGTGCCAGCACCCAAGGCGACAGGGGGGTGTCTGGAAACACCATATATTTT.

The rearrangement joins TRBV6-1 to TRBJ1-1; 7 bases match TRBD1. This CDR3 has 13 amino acids. V dropped 6 bases and J dropped 3; count of bases not matched to a gene: 4. From germline, CDR1 is MNHNS and CDR2 SASEGT. The CDR3 protein is CASSGQVDTEAFF. In DNA form, the CDR3 reads TGTGCCAGCAGCGGACAGGTAGACACTGAAGCTTTCTTT.

The chain links TRBV27 to TRBJ1-1; 11 nucleotides match TRBD1. Germline lookup yields CDR1 MNHEY and CDR2 SMNVEV (reference sequence). The CDR3 has 16 amino acids. V gave up 4 bases and J gave up 5 bases; unmatched junction bases: 9. Here the CDR3 DNA reads TGTGCCAGCAGTTGGGACAGGGGGGGTTTCGCGACTGAAGCTTTCTTT. This encodes CASSWDRGGFATEAFF.

The chain employs TRBV6-6 and TRBJ2-3; the D gene is possibly TRBD1 (6 bases). This CDR3 is 14 amino acids long. V gave up 7 bases and J gave up 4 bases, with 15 bases separating them. Germline V gene sequence: CDR1 MNHNY, CDR2 SVGAGI (reference sequence). The CDR3 DNA reads as TGTGCCAGCACTGGGGGCGAGGGCCCAGATACGCAGTATTTT. Its translation is CASTGGEGPDTQYF.

CDR3 sequence reads: CASSPDGNTIYF. For the CDR3, the DNA is TGCGCCAGCAGTCCGGACGGAAACACCATATATTTT. The rearrangement uses TRBV5-1 and TRBJ1-3; D is unclear. Deletions cut 5 bases from V and 4 bases from J, with 7 bases between. The germline gives CDR1 SGHRS, CDR2 YFSETQ. This CDR3 spans 12 amino acids.

V gene TRBV28 combines with J gene TRBJ1-2; 7 bases align to TRBD1. The CDR3 contains 16 residues. V lost 3 bases to trimming and J lost 4 bases; unmatched junction nucleotides: 11. Germline CDR1 is MDHEN and CDR2 is SYDVKM. In DNA form, the CDR3 reads TGTGCCAGCAGTTTTCCCGGACAGGTTATGACCTATGGCTACACCTTC. Translation: CASSFPGQVMTYGYTF.

The chain couples TRBV28 to TRBJ2-3; D unclear. The V end lost 7 bases, the J end lost 6 bases, and 17 bases lay between the germline ends. CDR1 and CDR2 from the germline V gene are MDHEN and SYDVKM. CDR3 length: 14 residues. CDR3 loop: CASTTTPDKDTQYF. CDR3 DNA sequence: TGTGCCAGCACGACAACTCCCGATAAGGATACGCAGTATTTT. Drawing the rest from reference TRBV28 and TRBJ2-3, the complete variable domain is DVKVTQSSRYLVKRTGEKVFLECVQDMDHENMFWYRQDPGLGLRLIYFSYDVKMKEKGDIPEGYSVSREKKERFSLILESASTNQTSMYLCASTTTPDKDTQYFGPGTRLTVL.

This clone was seen only once. The V and J genes are TRBV4-3 and TRBJ2-1, with 10 bases identical to TRBD2. Germline values: CDR1 LGHNA, CDR2 YSLEER. Trimming removed 2 bases from V and 0 bases from J; junction bases left unmatched: 4. This CDR3 spans 17 amino acids. CDR3 DNA sequence: TGCGCCAGCAGCCAACGACTAGCGGGTTCCTCCTACAATGAGCAGTTCTTC. Amino acid sequence: CASSQRLAGSSYNEQFF.

This clone was counted once. The chain carries TRBV5-1 and TRBJ2-1; D uncertain. CDR1 is SGHRS and CDR2 is YFSETQ in the germline V gene. Trimming shortened V by 3 bases and J by 7 bases, and 8 bases separated the two germline ends. The CDR3 has 12 residues. DNA of the CDR3: TGCGCCAGCAGCTCGCAGAGTAATGAGCAGTTCTTC. This gives the protein CASSSQSNEQFF.

This clone was counted a single time. The chain joins TRBV2 to TRBJ2-7, with TRBD1 matching over 7 bases. V lost 4 bases, J lost 3 bases, and 6 bases stayed unmatched. The CDR3 is 14 residues long. Germline V gene sequence: CDR1 SNHLY, CDR2 FYNNEI. Here the CDR3 DNA reads TGTGCCAGCAGTGGAGACAGGGATCTCTACGAGCAGTACTTC. It translates to CASSGDRDLYEQYF.

V usage is TRBV29-1 and J usage is TRBJ1-1; 10 bases are shared with TRBD1. CDR1 and CDR2 (germline): SQVTM, ANQGSEA. The CDR3 runs 13 residues. With 6 bases clipped from V and 1 base from J, the junction kept 2 bases outside the gene matches. The CDR3 region has the DNA TGCAGCGTGGGGGACAGGGGGAACACTGAAGCTTTCTTT. This encodes CSVGDRGNTEAFF.